Below are 27 T cell receptor beta chains sequenced from a single sample in a study of T-cell reconstitution after alpha-beta-depleted transplantation in children. Library preparation (for TCRbeta) was performed with unique molecular identifiers. TCRdb analysed the PCR reads with MiXCR anew, one entry per CDR3 protein. The sample holds over 85,000 distinct CDR3 sequences; 7.5% to 9.5% are singletons and the top ten take over 15%. Sequenced here: PBMCs, sampled before TCRalphabeta/CD19-depleted stem cell transplant. Every receptor here comes from a boy aged 2 to 10 with acute lymphoblastic leukemia, due to receive a stem cell transplant.

There are many counts of this clonotype. The V gene is TRBV5-1, the J gene TRBJ2-7; TRBD2 might be the D (6 bases). Germline V gives CDR1 SGHRS, CDR2 YFSETQ. The CDR3 runs to 15 residues. V was clipped by 7 bases and J by 3 bases, with 20 bases between them. The CDR3 protein is CASFSGPGYLYEQYF. In DNA, the CDR3 is TGCGCCAGCTTCAGCGGGCCAGGGTATCTCTACGAGCAGTACTTC.

This chain joins TRBV24-1 and TRBJ2-1; maybe TRBD2 (7 bases). The CDR3 loop spans 14 amino acids. V lost 7 bases and J lost 10, with 19 bases in between. Germline CDR1 is KGHDR and CDR2 is SFDVKD. CDR3 protein: CATSPGGGGSEQFF. The CDR3 DNA follows: TGTGCCACCAGCCCAGGAGGGGGGGGCAGCGAGCAGTTCTTC.

This clonotype was observed at least ten times. This chain joins TRBV7-2 and TRBJ2-1; 7 positions agree with TRBD1. The ends lost 2 bases at V and 10 bases at J; junction bases unmatched: 8. The germline CDR1 and CDR2 sequences are SGHTA and FQGNSA. The CDR3 extends over 14 amino acids. Written as DNA, the CDR3 is TGTGCCAGCAGCTTACGACAGGGCTGGGGCGAGCAGTTCTTC. It yields the protein CASSLRQGWGEQFF.

This clonotype was detected a few times. In nucleotides, the CDR3 is TGCAGTGCTAGAGATTTTACGTCTAACTATGGCTACACCTTC. It yields the protein CSARDFTSNYGYTF. This chain connects TRBV20-1 to TRBJ1-2; D gene unclear. In germline, CDR1 is DFQATT, CDR2 SNEGSKA (reference sequence). V dropped 0 bases and J dropped 0 bases, with 8 bases sitting between them. This CDR3 has 14 residues.

This clonotype was counted once. The chain carries TRBV18 and TRBJ1-1; perhaps TRBD1 as D (5 bases). This CDR3 has 17 residues. Deletions cut 3 bases from V and 4 bases from J, with 21 bases between. Germline V gene sequence: CDR1 KGHSH, CDR2 LQKENI. CDR3 residues: CASSPLSQGLRVTEAFF. The CDR3 nucleotides are TGTGCCAGCTCACCTCTAAGCCAGGGCCTTCGGGTCACTGAAGCTTTCTTT.

The chain has TRBV7-8 and TRBJ1-4, with 10 bases identical to TRBD1. The length of the CDR3 is 15 residues. Trimming at V came to 5 bases and at J to 6 bases, leaving 6 bases not matched to a gene. CDR1 SGHVS and CDR2 FQNEAQ come from the germline V gene. CDR3 nucleotide sequence: TGTGCCAGCAGCCGCATAGACAGGGGGCATGAAAAACTGTTTTTT. Its protein is CASSRIDRGHEKLFF.

This clonotype was seen at least ten times. The chain combines TRBV11-2 with TRBJ2-1, with D hard to call. Germline CDR1 SGHAT, CDR2 FQNNGV. This CDR3 region has 14 residues. Trimming removed 5 bases at V and 2 bases at J, with 10 bases between. The CDR3 DNA reads TGTGCCAGCAGCGCCGCCCCGACCTACAATGAGCAGTTCTTC. Its translation: CASSAAPTYNEQFF. The complete variable domain, with remaining parts taken from reference TRBV11-2 and TRBJ2-1, reads EAGVAQSPRYKIIEKRQSVAFWCNPISGHATLYWYQQILGQGPKLLIQFQNNGVVDDSQLPKDRFSAERLKGVDSTLKIQPAKLEDSAVYLCASSAAPTYNEQFFGPGTRLTVL.

The table lists this clonotype with many counts. The genes are TRBV12-3 or TRBV12-4 and TRBJ1-2; D not resolved. V dropped 4 bases and J dropped 4 bases, with 10 bases sitting between them. CDR3 length: 13 residues. The CDR3 DNA is TGTGCCAGCAGTTCCGGACGGGCCTATGGCTACACCTTC. Protein: CASSSGRAYGYTF.

This clonotype appeared many times. The genes are TRBV7-9 and TRBJ1-1, with D maybe TRBD1 (5 bases). Looked up from germline, CDR1 is SEHNR and CDR2 is FQNEAQ (reference sequence). V shed 5 bases and J shed 4 bases, with 17 bases lying between them. The CDR3 runs 15 residues. The CDR3 coding sequence is TGTGCCAGCAGCCCCTGGGGCCCGGAGGGCACTGAAGCTTTCTTT. It yields the protein CASSPWGPEGTEAFF.

This clonotype has a count of ten or more. The J gene is TRBJ1-2, the V gene TRBV4-1; D is uncertain. V shed 1 base and J shed 2 bases, with 2 bases lying between them. Per the germline V gene, CDR1 is MGHRA and CDR2 is YSYEKL. The CDR3 sequence is 12 residues long. The CDR3 coding sequence is TGCGCCAGCAGCCAAGCAAACTATGGCTACACCTTC. Amino acid sequence: CASSQANYGYTF.

In its sample, this clonotype was seen a few times. V usage is TRBV7-9 and J usage is TRBJ2-1; D call uncertain. In germline, CDR1 is SEHNR, CDR2 FQNEAQ (reference sequence). The V gene lost 5 bases and the J gene lost 10 bases, with 18 bases spanning the gap. The CDR3 runs 14 residues. The CDR3 DNA is TGTGCCAGCAGCCCCGAGGCTAGTCGGTACGAGCAGTTCTTC. Its translation is CASSPEASRYEQFF.

This clonotype was counted only a few times. V usage is TRBV24-1 and J usage is TRBJ2-5; 7 bases agree with TRBD1. Germline values: CDR1 KGHDR, CDR2 SFDVKD. Unmatched junction bases numbered 16, after V lost 5 bases and J lost 5 bases. The CDR3 loop spans 17 amino acids. The CDR3 here is CATSGGFRDSGRETQYF. The CDR3 nucleotides read TGTGCCACCAGTGGGGGTTTTAGGGACAGCGGTCGGGAGACCCAGTACTTC.

V is TRBV6-1 and J is TRBJ1-2, with D possibly being TRBD1 (5 bases). The V gene lost 5 bases and the J gene lost 2 bases, with 12 bases spanning the gap. The CDR3 loop spans 14 amino acids. Germline-derived CDR1 and CDR2 are MNHNS and SASEGT. The CDR3, as DNA: TGTGCCAGCAGTACCCGGACACCCAACTATGGCTACACCTTC. Amino acids: CASSTRTPNYGYTF.

V gene TRBV9 combines with J gene TRBJ1-2; no definite D call. Germline lookup yields CDR1 SGDLS and CDR2 YYNGEE. V dropped 0 bases and J dropped 4 bases, with 7 bases sitting between them. The CDR3 length is 13 residues. In DNA form, the CDR3 reads TGTGCCAGCAGCGTAGCCGGGCTCTATGGCTACACCTTC. Protein sequence: CASSVAGLYGYTF.

This clonotype came up many times. This chain links TRBV7-9 with TRBJ1-5; weak D call: TRBD1 (5 bases). CDR1 is SEHNR and CDR2 is FQNEAQ in the germline V gene (reference sequence). The V and J ends lost 7 bases and 4 bases respectively, with 14 bases between them. The CDR3 consists of 14 residues. Here the CDR3 reads CASNPRAGNQPQHF. The CDR3 nucleotides read TGTGCCAGCAACCCCAGGGCAGGGAATCAGCCCCAGCATTTT.

This clonotype was found a few times. This sequence joins TRBV12-3 or TRBV12-4 and TRBJ1-5, with TRBD1 matching over 7 bases. This CDR3 contains 14 residues. After removal of 6 bases from V and 7 bases from J, the junction contained 9 bases not matched to a gene. CDR3 DNA: TGTGCCAGCAGCTCAACAGGGGCTCGGCAGCCCCAGCATTTT. This translates into CASSSTGARQPQHF.

J is TRBJ1-2 and V is TRBV3-1; D gene unclear. The CDR3 spans 12 residues. V was cut by 3 bases and J by 2 bases, with 4 bases left in between. Per the germline V gene, CDR1 is LGHDT and CDR2 is YNNKEL (reference sequence). For the CDR3, the DNA is TGTGCCAGCAGCCAGGAGAACTATGGCTACACCTTC. Its translation is CASSQENYGYTF.

This sequence joins TRBV12-5 and TRBJ2-2; unclear D gene. The CDR3 is 15 residues long. Trimming removed 2 bases from V and 0 bases from J, with 7 bases in between. In germline, CDR1 is LGHNT, CDR2 FRNRAP. This CDR3 is CASGLSGPNTGELFF. CDR3 nucleotide sequence: TGTGCTAGTGGTTTGTCTGGTCCGAACACCGGGGAGCTGTTTTTT. The full variable domain, with the rest looked up from reference TRBV12-5 and TRBJ2-2, is DARVTQTPRHKVTEMGQEVTMRCQPILGHNTVFWYRQTMMQGLELLAYFRNRAPLDDSGMPKDRFSAEMPDATLATLKIQPSEPRDSAVYFCASGLSGPNTGELFFGEGSRLTVL.

The sample holds many counts of this clonotype. The chain is built from TRBV29-1 and TRBJ1-2; D gene unclear. Looked up from germline, CDR1 is SQVTM and CDR2 is ANQGSEA. CDR3 size: 15 residues. Trimming removed 4 bases from V and 3 bases from J, with 18 bases in between. The CDR3 DNA reads as TGCAGCGTTGGTTTAGCCAAGGGCGCGTACTATGGCTACACCTTC. This encodes CSVGLAKGAYYGYTF. Full variable domain (rest looked up from reference TRBV29-1 and TRBJ1-2): SAVISQKPSRDICQRGTSLTIQCQVDSQVTMMFWYRQQPGQSLTLIATANQGSEATYESGFVIDKFPISRPNLTFSTLTVSNMSPEDSSIYLCSVGLAKGAYYGYTFGSGTRLTVV.

Turning to this clonotype: Because the CDR3 is missing its conserved closing phenylalanine or tryptophan, this is likely a read error. The chain couples TRBV6-1 to TRBJ1-2; D remains ambiguous. This CDR3 region has 13 residues. Trimming cost V 6 bases and J 1 base, with 9 bases left between them. Germline CDR1 is MNHNS and CDR2 is SASEGT. CDR3: CASSNINNYGYTY. The CDR3 DNA is TGTGCCAGCAGCAACATAAATAACTATGGCTACACCTAC.

This clonotype showed up just a few times. The rearrangement links TRBV15 to TRBJ2-7, with D perhaps matching TRBD1 (6 bases). V gave up 5 bases and J gave up 3 bases, with 11 bases separating them. CDR3 size: 13 residues. Germline assignment: CDR1 LNHNV and CDR2 YYDKDF (reference sequence). In DNA, the CDR3 is TGTGCCACCAGCTCCCGGGACAACTACGAGCAGTACTTC. It yields the protein CATSSRDNYEQYF.

In its sample, this clonotype was seen many times. This chain uses TRBV10-3 with TRBJ2-2; D is perhaps TRBD2 (6 bases). The V end lost 0 bases, the J end lost 7 bases, and 9 bases lay between the germline ends. The CDR3 consists of 14 residues. Germline V lookup: CDR1 ENHRY, CDR2 SYGVKD. The DNA for the CDR3 is TGTGCCATCAGTGAGTCAGGAGGGCTCGGGGAGCTGTTTTTT. It is translated as CAISESGGLGELFF.

This clonotype was observed a handful of times. J is TRBJ2-7 and V is TRBV2, with 7 bases matching TRBD2. CDR1 is SNHLY, CDR2 FYNNEI, per germline. This CDR3 comprises 16 residues. The ends lost 2 bases at V and 2 bases at J; junction bases unmatched: 9. In DNA, the CDR3 is TGTGCCAGCAGTGAATCCCGCGTTCGGGGGGCCTACGAGCAGTACTTC. Translated, it gives CASSESRVRGAYEQYF.

This clonotype was recorded many times. The V gene is TRBV6-5, the J gene TRBJ2-2; TRBD1 or TRBD2 may be the D gene (5 bases each). The CDR3 has 15 amino acids. From germline, CDR1 is MNHEY and CDR2 SVGAGI. Trimming took off 7 bases at V and 1 base at J, with 13 bases between the two ends. The chain's CDR3 is CASIFGTKNTGELFF. The CDR3 region has the DNA TGTGCCAGCATTTTCGGGACGAAGAACACCGGGGAGCTGTTTTTT.

This rearrangement joins TRBV7-9 to TRBJ2-5, with TRBD2 identical over 8 bases. CDR3 size: 16 residues. Germline V gene sequence: CDR1 SEHNR, CDR2 FQNEAQ (reference sequence). V was pared by 1 base and J by 3 bases, with 7 bases of the junction left unmatched. DNA of the CDR3: TGTGCCAGCAGCTTAGGATACTTCGGGGGGGAAGAGACCCAGTACTTC. This sequence encodes CASSLGYFGGEETQYF.

This clonotype was found many times. V and J are TRBV5-1 and TRBJ2-4; 7 bases agree with TRBD1. V gave up 4 bases and J gave up 0 bases; unmatched junction bases: 4. Germline V gives CDR1 SGHRS, CDR2 YFSETQ. This CDR3 has 15 amino acids. The CDR3: CASSGQGVAKNIQYF. CDR3 sequence (DNA): TGCGCCAGCAGCGGGCAGGGGGTAGCCAAAAACATTCAGTACTTC.

Only a few counts were recorded for this clonotype. V usage is TRBV7-2 and J usage is TRBJ1-2; TRBD1 matches 8 bases. The CDR3 consists of 15 residues. Germline V lookup: CDR1 SGHTA, CDR2 FQGNSA. Germline trimming cut 6 bases from V and 4 bases from J; bases unmatched to any gene: 10. In DNA, the CDR3 is TGTGCCAGCAGGTCGACAGGGGAGGTAGTCTATGGCTACACCTTC. Translated: CASRSTGEVVYGYTF.